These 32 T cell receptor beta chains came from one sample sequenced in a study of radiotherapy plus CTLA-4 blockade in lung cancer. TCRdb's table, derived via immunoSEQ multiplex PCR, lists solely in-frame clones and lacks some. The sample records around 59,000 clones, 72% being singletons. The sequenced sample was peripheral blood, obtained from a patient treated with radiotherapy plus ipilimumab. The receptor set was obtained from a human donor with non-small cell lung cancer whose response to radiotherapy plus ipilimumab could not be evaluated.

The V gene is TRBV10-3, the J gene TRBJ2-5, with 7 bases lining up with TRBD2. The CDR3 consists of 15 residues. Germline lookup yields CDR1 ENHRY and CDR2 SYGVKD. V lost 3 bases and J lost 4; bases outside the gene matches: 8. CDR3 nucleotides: TGTGCCATCAGTGAAACGAGGGAGGGGCGAGAGACCCAGTACTTC. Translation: CAISETREGRETQYF.

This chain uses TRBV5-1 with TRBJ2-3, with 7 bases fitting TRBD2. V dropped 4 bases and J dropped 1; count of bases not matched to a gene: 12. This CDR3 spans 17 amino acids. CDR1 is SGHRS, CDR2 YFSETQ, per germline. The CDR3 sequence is CASSPRGHGLGTDTQYF. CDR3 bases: TGCGCCAGCAGCCCCCGAGGACACGGACTAGGCACAGATACGCAGTATTTT. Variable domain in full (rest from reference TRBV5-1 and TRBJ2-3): KAGVTQTPRYLIKTRGQQVTLSCSPISGHRSVSWYQQTPGQGLQFLFEYFSETQRNKGNFPGRFSGRQFSNSRSEMNVSTLELGDSALYLCASSPRGHGLGTDTQYFGPGTRLTVL.

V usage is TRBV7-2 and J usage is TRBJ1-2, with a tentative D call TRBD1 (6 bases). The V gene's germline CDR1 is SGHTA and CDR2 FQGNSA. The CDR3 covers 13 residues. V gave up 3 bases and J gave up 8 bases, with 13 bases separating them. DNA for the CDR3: TGTGCCAGCAGCTTGCAGGGGTCGAACGGCTACACCTTC. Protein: CASSLQGSNGYTF.

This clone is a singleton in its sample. CDR3 protein: CASSAYREDTQYF. CDR3 nucleotides: TGTGCCAGCAGTGCCTACAGGGAGGATACGCAGTATTTT. This rearrangement joins TRBV6-4 to TRBJ2-3; weak D call: TRBD1 (6 bases). The V and J ends lost 4 bases and 6 bases respectively, with 11 bases between them. This CDR3 is built from 13 residues. Looked up from germline, CDR1 is MRHNA and CDR2 is SNTAGT.

The CDR3 protein is CASSVWTSPSETQYF. CDR3 nucleotides: TGTGCCAGCAGCGTATGGACTAGCCCCTCGGAGACCCAGTACTTC. This chain uses TRBV9 with TRBJ2-5; 8 positions match TRBD2. The CDR3 totals 15 residues. From germline, CDR1 is SGDLS and CDR2 YYNGEE. The J segment lost 5 bases and the V segment lost 1 base, leaving 7 bases of the junction unmatched.

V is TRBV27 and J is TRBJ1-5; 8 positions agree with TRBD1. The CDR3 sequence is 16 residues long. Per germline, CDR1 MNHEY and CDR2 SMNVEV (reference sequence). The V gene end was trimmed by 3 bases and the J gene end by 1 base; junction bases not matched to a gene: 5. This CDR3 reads CASSFAGGLSNQPQHF. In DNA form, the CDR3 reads TGTGCCAGCAGTTTCGCAGGGGGCTTGAGCAATCAGCCCCAGCATTTT.

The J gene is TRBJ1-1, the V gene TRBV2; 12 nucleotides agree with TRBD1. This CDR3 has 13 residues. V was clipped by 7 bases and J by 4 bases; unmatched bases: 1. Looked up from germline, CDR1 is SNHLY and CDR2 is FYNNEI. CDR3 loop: CASKGQGATEAFF. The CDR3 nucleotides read TGTGCCAGCAAGGGACAGGGGGCCACTGAAGCTTTCTTT.

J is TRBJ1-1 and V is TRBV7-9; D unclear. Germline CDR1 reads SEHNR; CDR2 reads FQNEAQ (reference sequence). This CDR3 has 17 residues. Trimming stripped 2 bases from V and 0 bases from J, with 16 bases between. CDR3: CASSLSAFTGMNTEAFF. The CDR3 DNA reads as TGTGCCAGCAGCTTATCCGCTTTTACGGGGATGAACACTGAAGCTTTCTTT.

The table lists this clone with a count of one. This chain's CDR3 is CASSSGGIRGYGYTF. The CDR3, as DNA: TGTGCCAGCAGCTCTGGCGGGATTCGGGGCTATGGCTACACCTTC. The chain combines TRBV5-5 with TRBJ1-2; D not resolved. The CDR3 is 15 residues long. Trimming took 3 bases from V and 4 from J, leaving 16 bases between them. Germline CDR1 SGHKS, CDR2 YYEKEE (reference sequence).

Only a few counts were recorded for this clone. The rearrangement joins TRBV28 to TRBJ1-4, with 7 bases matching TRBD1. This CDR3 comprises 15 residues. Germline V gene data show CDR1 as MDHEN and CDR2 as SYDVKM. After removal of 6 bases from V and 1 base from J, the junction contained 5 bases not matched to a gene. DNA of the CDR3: TGTGCCAGCAGCACATACAGGGGAACTAATGAAAAACTGTTTTTT. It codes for CASSTYRGTNEKLFF.

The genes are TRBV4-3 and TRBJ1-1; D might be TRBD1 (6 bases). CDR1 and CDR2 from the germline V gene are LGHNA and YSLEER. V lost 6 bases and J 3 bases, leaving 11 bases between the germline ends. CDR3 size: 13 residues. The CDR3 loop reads CASSRDTYTEAFF. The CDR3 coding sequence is TGCGCCAGCAGTCGGGACACCTACACTGAAGCTTTCTTT.

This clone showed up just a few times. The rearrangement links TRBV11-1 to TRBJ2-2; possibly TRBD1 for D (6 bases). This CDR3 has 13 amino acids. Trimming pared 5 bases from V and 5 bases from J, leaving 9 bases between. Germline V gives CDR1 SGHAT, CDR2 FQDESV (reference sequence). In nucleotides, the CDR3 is TGTGCCAGCAGCACCCAGGGGACCGGGGAGCTGTTTTTT. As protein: CASSTQGTGELFF.

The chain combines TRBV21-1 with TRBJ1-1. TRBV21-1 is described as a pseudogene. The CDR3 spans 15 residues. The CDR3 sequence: CASSSPRVPHTEAFF. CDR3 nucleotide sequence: TGTGCCAGCAGCAGCCCTCGGGTCCCCCACACTGAAGCTTTCTTT.

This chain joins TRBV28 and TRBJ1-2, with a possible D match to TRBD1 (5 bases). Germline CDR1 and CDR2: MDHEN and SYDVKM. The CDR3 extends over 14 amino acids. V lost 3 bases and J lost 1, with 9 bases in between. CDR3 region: CASSFHGGNYGYTF. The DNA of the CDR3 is TGTGCCAGCAGTTTTCACGGGGGTAACTATGGCTACACCTTC.

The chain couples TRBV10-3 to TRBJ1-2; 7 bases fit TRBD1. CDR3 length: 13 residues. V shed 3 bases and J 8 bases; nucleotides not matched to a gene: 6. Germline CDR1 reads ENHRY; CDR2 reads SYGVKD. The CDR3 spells CAISDQGVGGYTF. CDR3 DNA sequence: TGTGCCATCAGTGATCAGGGGGTTGGCGGCTACACCTTC.

In DNA form, the CDR3 reads TGTGCCAGCAGACAGGCACCGGGACAGGGGGAGGGCTACACCTTC. This translates into CASRQAPGQGEGYTF. The chain joins TRBV6-6 to TRBJ1-2; 11 bases line up with TRBD1. The CDR3 sequence is 15 residues long. Unmatched junction bases numbered 11, after V lost 6 bases and J lost 8 bases. Germline lookup yields CDR1 MNHNY and CDR2 SVGAGI (reference sequence).

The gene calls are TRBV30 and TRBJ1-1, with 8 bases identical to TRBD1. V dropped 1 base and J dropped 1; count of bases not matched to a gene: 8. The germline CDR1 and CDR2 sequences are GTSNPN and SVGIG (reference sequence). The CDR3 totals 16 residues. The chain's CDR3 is CAWSDYFGQGNTEAFF. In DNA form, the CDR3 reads TGTGCCTGGAGTGACTACTTTGGACAGGGGAACACTGAAGCTTTCTTT.

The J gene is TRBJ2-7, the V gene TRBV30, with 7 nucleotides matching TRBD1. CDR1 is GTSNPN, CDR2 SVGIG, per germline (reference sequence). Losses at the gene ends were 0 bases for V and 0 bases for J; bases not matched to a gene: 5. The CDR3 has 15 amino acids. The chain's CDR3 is CAWSVNRGSSYEQYF. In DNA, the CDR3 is TGTGCCTGGAGTGTAAACAGGGGAAGCTCCTACGAGCAGTACTTC.

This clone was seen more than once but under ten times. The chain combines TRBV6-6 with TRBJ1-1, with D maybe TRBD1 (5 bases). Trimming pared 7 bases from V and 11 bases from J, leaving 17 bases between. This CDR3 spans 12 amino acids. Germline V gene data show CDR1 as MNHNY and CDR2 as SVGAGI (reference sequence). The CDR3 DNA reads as TGTGCCAGCACCACGGACACCTCTACCGCTTTCTTT. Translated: CASTTDTSTAFF.

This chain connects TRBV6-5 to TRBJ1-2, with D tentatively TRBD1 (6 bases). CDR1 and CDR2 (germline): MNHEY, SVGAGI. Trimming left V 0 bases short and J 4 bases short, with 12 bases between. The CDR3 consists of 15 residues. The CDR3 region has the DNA TGTGCCAGCAGTTACTCGAAGGGGGGGGTCTATGGCTACACCTTC. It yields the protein CASSYSKGGVYGYTF.

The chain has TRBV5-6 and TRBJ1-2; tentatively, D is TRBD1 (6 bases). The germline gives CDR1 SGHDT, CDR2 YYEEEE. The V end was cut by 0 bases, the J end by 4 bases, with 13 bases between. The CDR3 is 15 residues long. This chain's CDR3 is CASSLGGTLGYGYTF. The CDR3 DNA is TGTGCCAGCAGCTTGGGAGGGACACTGGGCTATGGCTACACCTTC.

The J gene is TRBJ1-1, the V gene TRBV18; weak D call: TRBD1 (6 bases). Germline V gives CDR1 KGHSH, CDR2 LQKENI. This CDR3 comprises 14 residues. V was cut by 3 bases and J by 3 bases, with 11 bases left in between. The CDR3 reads CASSPTGTDTEAFF. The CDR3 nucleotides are TGTGCCAGCTCACCTACAGGGACGGACACTGAAGCTTTCTTT.

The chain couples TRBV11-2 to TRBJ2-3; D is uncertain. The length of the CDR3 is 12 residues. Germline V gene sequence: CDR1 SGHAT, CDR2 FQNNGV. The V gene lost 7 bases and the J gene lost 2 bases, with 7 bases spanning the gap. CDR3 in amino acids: CASTVNTDTQYF. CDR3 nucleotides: TGTGCCAGCACCGTAAACACAGATACGCAGTATTTT. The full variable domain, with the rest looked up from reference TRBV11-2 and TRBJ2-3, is EAGVAQSPRYKIIEKRQSVAFWCNPISGHATLYWYQQILGQGPKLLIQFQNNGVVDDSQLPKDRFSAERLKGVDSTLKIQPAKLEDSAVYLCASTVNTDTQYFGPGTRLTVL.

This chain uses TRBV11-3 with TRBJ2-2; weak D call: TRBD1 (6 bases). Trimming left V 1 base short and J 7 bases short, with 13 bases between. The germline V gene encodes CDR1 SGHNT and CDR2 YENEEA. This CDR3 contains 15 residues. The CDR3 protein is CASSLGNRESGELFF. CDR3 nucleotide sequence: TGTGCCAGCAGCTTAGGAAACAGGGAGAGCGGGGAGCTGTTTTTT.

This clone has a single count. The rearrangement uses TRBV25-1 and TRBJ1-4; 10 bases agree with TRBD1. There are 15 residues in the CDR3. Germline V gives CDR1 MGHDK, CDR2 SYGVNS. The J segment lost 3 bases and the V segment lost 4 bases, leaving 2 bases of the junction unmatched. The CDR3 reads CASSADRGANEKLFF. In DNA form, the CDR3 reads TGTGCCAGCAGTGCGGACAGGGGGGCTAATGAAAAACTGTTTTTT.

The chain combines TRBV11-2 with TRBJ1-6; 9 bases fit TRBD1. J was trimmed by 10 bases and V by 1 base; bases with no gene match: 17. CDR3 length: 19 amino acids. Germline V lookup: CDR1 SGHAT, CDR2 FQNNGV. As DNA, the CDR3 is TGTGCCAGCAGCTTAGGTACATACCGGGACAGGGATCGAGACTCACCCCTCCACTTT. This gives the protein CASSLGTYRDRDRDSPLHF. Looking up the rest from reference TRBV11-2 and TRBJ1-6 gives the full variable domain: EAGVAQSPRYKIIEKRQSVAFWCNPISGHATLYWYQQILGQGPKLLIQFQNNGVVDDSQLPKDRFSAERLKGVDSTLKIQPAKLEDSAVYLCASSLGTYRDRDRDSPLHFGNGTRLTVT.

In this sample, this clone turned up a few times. CDR3 sequence reads: CASSLFQNTEAFF. CDR3 DNA sequence: TGCGCCAGCAGCTTGTTTCAGAACACTGAAGCTTTCTTT. The gene calls are TRBV5-1 and TRBJ1-1; no clear D gene. Trimming removed 1 base at V and 1 base at J, with 5 bases between. Germline CDR1 SGHRS, CDR2 YFSETQ. The CDR3 is made up of 13 amino acids.

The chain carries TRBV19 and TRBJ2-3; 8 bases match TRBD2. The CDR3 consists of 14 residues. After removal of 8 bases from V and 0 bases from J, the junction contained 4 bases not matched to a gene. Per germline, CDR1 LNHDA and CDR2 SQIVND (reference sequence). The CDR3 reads CASRLAPSTDTQYF. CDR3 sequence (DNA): TGTGCCAGTCGACTAGCGCCTAGCACAGATACGCAGTATTTT.

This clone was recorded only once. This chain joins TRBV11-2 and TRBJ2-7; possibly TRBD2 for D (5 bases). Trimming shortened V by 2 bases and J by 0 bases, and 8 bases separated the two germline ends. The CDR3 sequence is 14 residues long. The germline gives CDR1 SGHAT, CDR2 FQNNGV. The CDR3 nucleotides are TGTGCCAGCAGCTTAACTAGGCCCTCCTACGAGCAGTACTTC. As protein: CASSLTRPSYEQYF.

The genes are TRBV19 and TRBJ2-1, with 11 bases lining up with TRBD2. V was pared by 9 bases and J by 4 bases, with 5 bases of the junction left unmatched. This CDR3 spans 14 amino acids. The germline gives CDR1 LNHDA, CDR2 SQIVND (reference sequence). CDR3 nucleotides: TGTGCCAGCCAGGGACTAGCGGTGTACAATGAGCAGTTCTTC. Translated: CASQGLAVYNEQFF.

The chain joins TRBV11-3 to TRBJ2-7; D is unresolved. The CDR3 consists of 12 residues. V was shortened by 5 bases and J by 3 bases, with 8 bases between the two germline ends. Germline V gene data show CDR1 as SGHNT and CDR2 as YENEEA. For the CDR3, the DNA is TGTGCCAGCAGCCCATCCTACTACGAGCAGTACTTC. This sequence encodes CASSPSYYEQYF.

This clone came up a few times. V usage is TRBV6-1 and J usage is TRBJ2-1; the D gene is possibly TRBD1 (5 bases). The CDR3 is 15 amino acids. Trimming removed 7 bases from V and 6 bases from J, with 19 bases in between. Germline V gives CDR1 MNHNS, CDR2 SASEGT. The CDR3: CASKGAGQASNEQFF. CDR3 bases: TGTGCCAGCAAAGGGGCAGGGCAAGCCTCCAATGAGCAGTTCTTC.